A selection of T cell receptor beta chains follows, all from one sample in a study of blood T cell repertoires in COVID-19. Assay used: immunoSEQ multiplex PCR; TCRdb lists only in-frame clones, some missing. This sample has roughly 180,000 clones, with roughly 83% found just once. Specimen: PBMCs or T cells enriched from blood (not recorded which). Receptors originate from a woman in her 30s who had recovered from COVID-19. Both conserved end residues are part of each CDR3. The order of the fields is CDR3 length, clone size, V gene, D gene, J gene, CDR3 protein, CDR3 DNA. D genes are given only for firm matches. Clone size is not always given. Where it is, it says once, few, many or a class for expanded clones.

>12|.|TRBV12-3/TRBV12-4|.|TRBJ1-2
CASSFYNYGYTF
TGTGCCAGCAGTTTTTATAACTATGGCTACACCTTC
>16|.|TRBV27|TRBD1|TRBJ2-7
CASSPTGQESSYEQYF
TGTGCCAGCAGCCCAACGGGACAGGAATCCTCCTACGAGCAGTACTTC
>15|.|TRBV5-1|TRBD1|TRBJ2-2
CASSAGTGNTGELFF
TGCGCCAGCAGCGCAGGGACAGGGAATACGGGGGAGCTGTTTTTT
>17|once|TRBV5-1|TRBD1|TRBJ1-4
CASSLPPTGTGDEKLFF
TGCGCCAGCAGCTTGCCCCCAACCGGGACAGGGGATGAAAAACTGTTTTTT
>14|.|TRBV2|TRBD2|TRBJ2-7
CASTGTSGSFEQYF
TGTGCCAGCACGGGGACTAGCGGGTCCTTCGAGCAGTACTTC
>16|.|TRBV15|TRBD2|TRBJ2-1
CATSRRTSGSDNEQFF
TGTGCCACCAGCAGAAGGACTAGCGGGAGCGACAATGAGCAGTTCTTC
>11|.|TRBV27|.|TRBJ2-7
CASGSRDKGYF
TGTGCCAGCGGCTCCCGGGACAAGGGGTACTTC
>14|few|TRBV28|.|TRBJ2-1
CASTLKGRGLPQFF
TGTGCCAGCACCCTTAAGGGGCGGGGACTCCCGCAGTTCTTC
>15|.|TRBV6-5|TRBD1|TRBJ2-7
CASSKTGTGDYEQYF
TGTGCCAGCAGCAAAACCGGGACAGGAGACTACGAGCAGTACTTC
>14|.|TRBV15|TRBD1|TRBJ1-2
CATSRGDRDYRYTF
TGTGCCACCAGCAGAGGGGACAGAGACTATCGCTACACCTTC
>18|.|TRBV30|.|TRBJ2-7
CAWSEVGNAAGSSYEQYF
TGTGCCTGGAGTGAAGTGGGGAATGCAGCGGGTTCGTCCTACGAGCAGTACTTC
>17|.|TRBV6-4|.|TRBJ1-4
CASSDSNWNRAKNELFF
TGTGCCAGCAGTGACTCGAATTGGAACAGGGCCAAGAACGAACTGTTTTTT
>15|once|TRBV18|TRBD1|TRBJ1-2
CASSPRTGGGDGYTF
TGTGCCAGCTCACCAAGGACAGGGGGAGGAGATGGCTACACCTTC
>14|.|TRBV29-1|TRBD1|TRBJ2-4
CSVRDRSFGNIQYF
TGCAGCGTACGGGACAGAAGTTTCGGAAACATTCAGTACTTC
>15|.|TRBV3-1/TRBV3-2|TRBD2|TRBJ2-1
CASSLPGLVFNEQFF
TGTGCCAGCAGCCTACCGGGACTAGTCTTCAATGAGCAGTTCTTC
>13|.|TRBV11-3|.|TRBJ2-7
CASSLGGASEQYF
TGTGCCAGCAGCTTAGGAGGCGCTTCCGAGCAGTACTTC
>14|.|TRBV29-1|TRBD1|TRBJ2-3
CSVLTGLEADTQYF
TGCAGCGTTCTGACAGGGCTGGAGGCAGATACGCAGTATTTT
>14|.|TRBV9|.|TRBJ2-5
CASSLSGTQETQYF
TGTGCCAGCAGCTTGTCGGGGACACAAGAGACCCAGTACTTC
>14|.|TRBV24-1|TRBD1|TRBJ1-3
CASGDSRSGNTIYF
TGTGCCAGCGGGGACAGCCGATCTGGAAACACCATATATTTT
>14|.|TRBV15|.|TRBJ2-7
CATSRDLGTYEQYF
TGTGCCACCAGCAGAGATCTAGGAACCTACGAGCAGTACTTC
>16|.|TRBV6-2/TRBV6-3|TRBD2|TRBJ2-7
CASSPSLAGGLYEQYF
TGTGCCAGCAGCCCTTCACTAGCGGGAGGGCTTTACGAGCAGTACTTC
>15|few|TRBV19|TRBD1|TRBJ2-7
CASSLGTGVYYEQYF
TGTGCCAGTAGTCTCGGGACAGGGGTCTACTACGAGCAGTACTTC
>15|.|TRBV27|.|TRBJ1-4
CASSTMIRGSAKLFF
TGTGCCAGCAGTACCATGATTAGGGGATCTGCAAAACTGTTTTTT
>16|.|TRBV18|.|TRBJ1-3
CASSPPGQRFGNTIYF
TGTGCCAGCTCACCACCTGGACAGAGGTTTGGAAACACCATATATTTT
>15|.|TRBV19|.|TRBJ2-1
CASSFPGTLYNEQFF
TGTGCCAGTAGTTTCCCCGGGACACTTTACAATGAGCAGTTCTTC
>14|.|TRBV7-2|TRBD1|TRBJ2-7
CASSPEGTDLEQYF
TGTGCCAGCAGCCCCGAAGGGACAGACTTAGAGCAGTACTTC
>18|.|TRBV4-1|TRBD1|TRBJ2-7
CASSQVKTGLLLKGEQYF
TGCGCCAGCAGCCAAGTTAAGACAGGGCTTCTTCTCAAGGGGGAGCAGTACTTC
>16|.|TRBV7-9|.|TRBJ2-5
CASSFPGQTLEETQYF
TGTGCCAGCAGCTTTCCAGGACAGACACTGGAGGAGACCCAGTACTTC
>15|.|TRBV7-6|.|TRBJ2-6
CASSSSESGANVLTF
TGTGCCAGCAGCTCGTCGGAGTCTGGGGCCAACGTCCTGACTTTC
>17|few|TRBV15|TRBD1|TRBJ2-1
CATSGSNRGRSYNEQFF
TGTGCCACCAGCGGATCAAACAGGGGGCGATCCTACAATGAGCAGTTCTTC
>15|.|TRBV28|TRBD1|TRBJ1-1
CASRHPRGRGGEAFF
TGTGCCAGCAGGCACCCCAGGGGGCGCGGCGGTGAAGCTTTCTTT
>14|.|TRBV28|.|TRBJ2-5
CASSWDRGRETQYF
TGTGCCAGCAGTTGGGACCGGGGGAGGGAGACCCAGTACTTC
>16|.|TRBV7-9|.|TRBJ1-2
CASSLGGLQVLYGYTF
TGTGCCAGCAGCTTAGGGGGACTGCAGGTCCTATATGGCTACACCTTC
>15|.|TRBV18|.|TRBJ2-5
CASSPRSTPQGTQYF
TGTGCCAGCTCACCACGATCCACTCCTCAGGGGACCCAGTACTTC
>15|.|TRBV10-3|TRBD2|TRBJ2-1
CAISRAGGPYNEQFF
TGTGCCATCAGCCGAGCGGGAGGGCCGTACAATGAGCAGTTCTTC
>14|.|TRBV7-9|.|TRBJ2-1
CASSFRQGYNEQFF
TGTGCCAGCAGCTTTCGACAAGGCTACAATGAGCAGTTCTTC
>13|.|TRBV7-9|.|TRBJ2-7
CASSSTDSYEQYF
TGTGCCAGCAGCTCGACAGATTCCTACGAGCAGTACTTC
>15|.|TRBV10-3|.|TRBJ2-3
CAISSQDFATDTQYF
TGTGCCATCAGTAGTCAGGATTTCGCCACAGATACGCAGTATTTT
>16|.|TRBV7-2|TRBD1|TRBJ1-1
CASSRTGAIRNTEAFF
TGTGCCAGCAGCCGGACAGGGGCTATAAGGAACACTGAAGCTTTCTTT
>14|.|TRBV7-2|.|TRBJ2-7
CASSVDRNYYEQYF
TGTGCCAGCAGCGTTGACAGAAATTACTACGAGCAGTACTTC
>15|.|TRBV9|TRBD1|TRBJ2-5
CASSVATGPGETQYF
TGTGCCAGCAGCGTAGCGACAGGGCCGGGGGAGACCCAGTACTTC
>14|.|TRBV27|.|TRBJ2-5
CASTSGGQQETQYF
TGTGCCAGTACCTCCGGCGGGCAGCAAGAGACCCAGTACTTC
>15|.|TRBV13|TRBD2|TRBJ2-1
CASSFGLAGYNEQFF
TGTGCCAGCAGCTTCGGACTAGCGGGGTACAATGAGCAGTTCTTC
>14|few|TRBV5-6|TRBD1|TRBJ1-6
CASSSDRENSPLHF
TGTGCCAGCAGCTCGGACAGGGAGAATTCACCCCTCCACTTT